These T cell receptor beta chains were read from a single sample in a study of shared clonotypes between healthy human individuals. Here immunoSEQ multiplex PCR was the method, and the copy in TCRdb shows in-frame clones only, minus some. The table includes roughly 2,300,000 clones, under 95% detected once. The material sequenced was naive CD4+ T cells from PBMCs. The receptors derive from a young man in good health. Some clones in this sample may be carry-over from other donors' samples. Each CDR3 is given with its conserved first and last residue. Each record gives: CDR3 length, D gene, V gene, clone size, J gene, CDR3 DNA, CDR3 protein. D genes are given only for firm matches. Where a row states a size, it is once, few, many or the class of an expanded clone; other rows omit it.

12	-	TRBV4-1	-	TRBJ2-3	TGCGCCAGCAGCCTTTTCGGAGATACGCAGTATTTT	CASSLFGDTQYF
12	-	TRBV11-3	-	TRBJ2-3	TGTGCCAGCAGCTTGGAGGGCGATACGCAGTATTTT	CASSLEGDTQYF
14	-	TRBV7-2	-	TRBJ1-1	TGTGCCAGCAGCTTTTATCTGGGGAACACTGAAGCTTTCTTT	CASSFYLGNTEAFF
15	TRBD2	TRBV7-8	-	TRBJ2-7	TGTGCCAGCAGCCTACTAACTAGCGGGAGTTACGAGCAGTACTTC	CASSLLTSGSYEQYF
14	-	TRBV5-1	-	TRBJ1-2	TGCGCCAGCAGCTTGGTGAGCCCTAACTATGGCTACACCTTC	CASSLVSPNYGYTF
12	-	TRBV28	-	TRBJ1-2	TGTGCCAGCAAAGAGGGGAACTATGGCTACACCTTC	CASKEGNYGYTF
17	TRBD1	TRBV5-6	-	TRBJ1-3	TGTGCCAGCAGCTTGGCTCCGGACAGGGCCTCTGGAAACACCATATATTTT	CASSLAPDRASGNTIYF
16	TRBD2	TRBV28	-	TRBJ2-3	TGTGCCAGCAGTTACCGACTAGCGGGACTTAGAGATACGCAGTATTTT	CASSYRLAGLRDTQYF
15	TRBD1	TRBV19	-	TRBJ2-3	TGTGCCAGTAGTACCCCGGGACAGTCAGGAGATACGCAGTATTTT	CASSTPGQSGDTQYF
17	TRBD2	TRBV7-2	-	TRBJ2-5	TGTGCCAGCAGCTTAGGGGTCGGGGCTAGCGGGCAAGAGACCCAGTACTTC	CASSLGVGASGQETQYF
13	-	TRBV11-3	-	TRBJ2-7	TGTGCCAGCAGCCTCGGACAATATCAGGAGCAGTACTTC	CASSLGQYQEQYF
14	TRBD1	TRBV5-4	-	TRBJ1-1	TGTGCCAGCAGACCTGACAGGGTGAACACTGAAGCTTTCTTT	CASRPDRVNTEAFF
15	TRBD1	TRBV9	-	TRBJ2-7	TGTGCCAGCAGCCTCTCCGGGACAGGGGTACACGAGCAGTACTTC	CASSLSGTGVHEQYF
15	-	TRBV7-8	-	TRBJ1-5	TGTGCCAGCAGCTTGGCCGAGCAGTACAATCAGCCCCAGCATTTT	CASSLAEQYNQPQHF
11	-	TRBV29-1	-	TRBJ2-5	TGCAGCGTTCTGGTGGGCGAGACCCAGTACTTC	CSVLVGETQYF
14	-	TRBV9	-	TRBJ1-3	TGTGCCAGCAGGGGTACAGGGTCTGGAAACACCATATATTTT	CASRGTGSGNTIYF
16	-	TRBV5-1	-	TRBJ2-2	TGCGCCAGCAGCCCCCCTTCGTCCCAGAACACCGGGGAGCTGTTTTTT	CASSPPSSQNTGELFF
13	-	TRBV7-9	-	TRBJ2-5	TGTGCCAGCAGCTTACCAGCGGAAGAGACCCAGTACTTC	CASSLPAEETQYF
16	TRBD2	TRBV5-1	-	TRBJ2-1	TGCGCCAGCAGCGCGAAGACTAGCGGAGGTAGAGATGAGCAGTTCTTC	CASSAKTSGGRDEQFF
15	-	TRBV11-3	-	TRBJ2-2	TGTGCCAGCAGCCGGGTAGCAGGGAAGGCCGGGGAGCTGTTTTTT	CASSRVAGKAGELFF
13	-	TRBV9	-	TRBJ1-3	TGTGCCAGCAGCAGGGGCTCTGGAAACACCATATATTTT	CASSRGSGNTIYF
14	-	TRBV5-1	-	TRBJ1-3	TGCGCCAGCAGCTTGGGGTACTCTGGAAACACCATATATTTT	CASSLGYSGNTIYF
12	TRBD1	TRBV5-4	few	TRBJ1-1	TGTGCCAGCAGTTCCGGGACAGCGGAAGCTTTCTTT	CASSSGTAEAFF
13	-	TRBV28	-	TRBJ1-4	TGTGCCAGCAGTTTCCGCCCCCTAGCAAAACTGTTTTTT	CASSFRPLAKLFF
14	-	TRBV9	-	TRBJ2-3	TGTGCCAGCAGCGTGGTAGCGACCGCAGATACGCAGTATTTT	CASSVVATADTQYF
14	TRBD2	TRBV28	-	TRBJ2-1	TGTGCCAGCAGTTCCCCGACTAGCGGGAATGAGCAGTTCTTC	CASSSPTSGNEQFF
15	TRBD1	TRBV6-1	-	TRBJ1-2	TGTGCCAGCAGTCTGGGGACAGGGGGTGGCTATGGCTACACCTTC	CASSLGTGGGYGYTF
11	-	TRBV14	-	TRBJ2-7	TGTGCCAGCAGCCCCCGGAACGAGCAGTACTTC	CASSPRNEQYF
16	-	TRBV25-1	-	TRBJ1-4	TGTGCCAGCAGTGAAGGCGCCTACCCTTATAATGAAAAACTGTTTTTT	CASSEGAYPYNEKLFF
16	TRBD2	TRBV5-8	once	TRBJ2-2	TGTGCCAGCAGCTTGGCCCGTACTAGCGCGGCCGGGGAGCTGTTTTTT	CASSLARTSAAGELFF
16	-	TRBV7-3	-	TRBJ2-1	TGTGCCAGCAGCTCCTCCGCGACGGCCTCCTACAATGAGCAGTTCTTC	CASSSSATASYNEQFF
18	-	TRBV27	-	TRBJ1-1	TGTGCCAGCAGTTTATCGATGTCTGGCGACAGGCGAGGCACTGAAGCTTTCTTT	CASSLSMSGDRRGTEAFF
15	-	TRBV11-2	-	TRBJ2-5	TGTGCCAGCAGCTTAGGAAGACAGCCTCAAGAGACCCAGTACTTC	CASSLGRQPQETQYF
12	-	TRBV25-1	-	TRBJ1-2	TGTGCCAGCTCAAAGGTAGCGGAAGGCTACACCTTC	CASSKVAEGYTF
15	-	TRBV2	-	TRBJ2-5	TGTGCCAGCAGTGTTAGGGGGTCCGGCGGGGAGACCCAGTACTTC	CASSVRGSGGETQYF
15	TRBD1	TRBV4-1	-	TRBJ1-5	TGCGCCAGCAGCCGAGGAGGACAGGGTGATCAGCCCCAGCATTTT	CASSRGGQGDQPQHF
15	TRBD1	TRBV7-2	-	TRBJ1-2	TGTGCCAGCAGCTTAAGGGGGCAGGCTAACTATGGCTACACCTTC	CASSLRGQANYGYTF
18	TRBD1	TRBV5-1	-	TRBJ1-3	TGCGCCAGCAGCAAAGTAGCTATACAGGGGGTTATGGAAAACACCATATATTTT	CASSKVAIQGVMENTIYF
13	-	TRBV7-3	once	TRBJ2-3	TGTGCCAGCAGCTTAACGAGGGGGGATACGCAGTATTTT	CASSLTRGDTQYF
19	TRBD1	TRBV7-2	-	TRBJ2-2	TGTGCCAGCAGCTTGACAGGGGGAGCACGTACCGCGAACACCGGGGAGCTGTTTTTT	CASSLTGGARTANTGELFF